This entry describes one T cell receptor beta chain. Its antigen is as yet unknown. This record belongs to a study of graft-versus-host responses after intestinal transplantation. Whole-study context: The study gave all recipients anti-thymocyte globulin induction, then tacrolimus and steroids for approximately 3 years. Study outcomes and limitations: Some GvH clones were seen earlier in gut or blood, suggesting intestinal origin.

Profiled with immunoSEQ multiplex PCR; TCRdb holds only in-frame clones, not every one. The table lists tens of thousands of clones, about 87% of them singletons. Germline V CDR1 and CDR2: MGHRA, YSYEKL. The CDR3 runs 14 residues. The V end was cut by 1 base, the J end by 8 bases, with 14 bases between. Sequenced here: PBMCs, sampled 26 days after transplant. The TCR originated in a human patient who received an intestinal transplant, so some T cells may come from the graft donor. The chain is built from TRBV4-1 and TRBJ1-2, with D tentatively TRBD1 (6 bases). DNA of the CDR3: TGCGCCAGCAGCCAAGGGGACAAGGTAATCGGCTACACCTTC. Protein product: CASSQGDKVIGYTF.